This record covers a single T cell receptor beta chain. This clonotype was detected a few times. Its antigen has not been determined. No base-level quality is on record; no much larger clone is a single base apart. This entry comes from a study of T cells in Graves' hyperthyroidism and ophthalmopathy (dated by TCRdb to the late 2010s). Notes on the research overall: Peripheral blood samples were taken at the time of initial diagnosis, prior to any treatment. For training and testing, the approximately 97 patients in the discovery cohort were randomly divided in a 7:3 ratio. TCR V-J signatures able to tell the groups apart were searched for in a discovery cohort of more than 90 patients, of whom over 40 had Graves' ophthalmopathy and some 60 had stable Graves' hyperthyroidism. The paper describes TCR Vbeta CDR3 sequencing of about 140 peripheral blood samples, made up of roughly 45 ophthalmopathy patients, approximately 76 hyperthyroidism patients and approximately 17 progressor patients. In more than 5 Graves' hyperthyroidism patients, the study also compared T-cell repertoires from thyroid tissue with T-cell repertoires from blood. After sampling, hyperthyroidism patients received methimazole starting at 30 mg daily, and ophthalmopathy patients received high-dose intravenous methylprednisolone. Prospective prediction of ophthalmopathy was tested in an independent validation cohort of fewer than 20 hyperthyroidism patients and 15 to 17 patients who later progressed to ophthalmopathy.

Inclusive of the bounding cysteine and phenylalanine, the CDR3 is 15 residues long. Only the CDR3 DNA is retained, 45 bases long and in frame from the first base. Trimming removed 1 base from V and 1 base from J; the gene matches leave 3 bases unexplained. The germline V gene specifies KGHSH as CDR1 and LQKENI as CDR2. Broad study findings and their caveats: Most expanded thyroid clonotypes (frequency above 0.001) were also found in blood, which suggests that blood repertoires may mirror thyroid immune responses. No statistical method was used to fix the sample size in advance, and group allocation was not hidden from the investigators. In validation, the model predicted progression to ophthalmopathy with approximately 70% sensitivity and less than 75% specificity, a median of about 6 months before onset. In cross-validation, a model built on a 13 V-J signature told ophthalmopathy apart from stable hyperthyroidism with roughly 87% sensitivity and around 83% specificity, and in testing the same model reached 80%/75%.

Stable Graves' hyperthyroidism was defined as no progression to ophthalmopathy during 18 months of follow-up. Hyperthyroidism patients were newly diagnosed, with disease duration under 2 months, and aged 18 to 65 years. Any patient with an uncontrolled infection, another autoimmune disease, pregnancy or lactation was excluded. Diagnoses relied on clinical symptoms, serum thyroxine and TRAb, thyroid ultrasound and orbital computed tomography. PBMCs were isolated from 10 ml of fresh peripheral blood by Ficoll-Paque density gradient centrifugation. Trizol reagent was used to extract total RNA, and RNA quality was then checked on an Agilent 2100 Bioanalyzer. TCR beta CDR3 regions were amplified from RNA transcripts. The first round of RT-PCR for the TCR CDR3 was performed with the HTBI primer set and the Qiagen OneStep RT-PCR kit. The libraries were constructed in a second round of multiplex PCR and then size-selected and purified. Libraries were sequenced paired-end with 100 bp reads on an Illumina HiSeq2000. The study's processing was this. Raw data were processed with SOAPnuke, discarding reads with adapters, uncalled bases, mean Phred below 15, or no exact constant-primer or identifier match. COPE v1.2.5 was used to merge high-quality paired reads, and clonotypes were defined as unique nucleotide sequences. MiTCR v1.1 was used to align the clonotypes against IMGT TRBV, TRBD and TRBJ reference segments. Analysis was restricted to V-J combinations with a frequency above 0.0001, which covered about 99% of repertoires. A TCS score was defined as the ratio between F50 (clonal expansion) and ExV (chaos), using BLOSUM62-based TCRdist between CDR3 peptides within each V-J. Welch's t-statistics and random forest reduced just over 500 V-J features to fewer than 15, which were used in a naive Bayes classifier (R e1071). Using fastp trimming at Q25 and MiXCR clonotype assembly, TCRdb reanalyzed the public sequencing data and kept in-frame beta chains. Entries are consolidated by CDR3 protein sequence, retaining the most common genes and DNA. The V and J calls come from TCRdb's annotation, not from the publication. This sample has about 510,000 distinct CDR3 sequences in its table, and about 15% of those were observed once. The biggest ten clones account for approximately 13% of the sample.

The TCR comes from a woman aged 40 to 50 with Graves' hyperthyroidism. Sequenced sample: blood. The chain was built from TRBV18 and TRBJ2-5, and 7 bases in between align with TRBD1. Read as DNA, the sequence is TGTGCCAGCTCACCACGGACAGGACCCCAAGAGACCCAGTACTTC. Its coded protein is CASSPRTGPQETQYF.